This T cell receptor (beta chain) was recovered during a study of Graves' ophthalmopathy and Graves' hyperthyroidism. On the study more broadly: Peripheral blood was gathered at first diagnosis, ahead of any treatment whatsoever.

V lost 9 bases to trimming and J lost 1 base, with 13 bases between them. The CDR3 has 14 amino acids. Germline CDR1 reads LNHDA; CDR2 reads SQIVND (reference sequence). This clonotype was detected many times. Amplification targeted the TCR beta CDR3 regions, with RNA transcripts as the source material. RT-PCR was first run with HTBI primers, then multiplex PCR in a second round. One entry per CDR3 protein results from TCRdb running MiXCR on the multiplex PCR reads. Of a few hundred thousand distinct CDR3 sequences listed, about a sixth are singletons. Stable hyperthyroid donors showed no ophthalmopathy during 18 months follow-up. No donor had other autoimmune disease, uncontrolled infection, pregnancy or lactation.

Sequencing was done on a sample of peripheral blood. This clonotype was sampled from an adult woman with stable Graves' hyperthyroidism. The rearrangement joins TRBV19 to TRBJ1-3; maybe TRBD1 (5 bases). The CDR3 protein is CASHRGNSGNTIYF. DNA of the CDR3: TGTGCCAGCCATCGGGGGAATTCTGGAAACACCATATATTTT.